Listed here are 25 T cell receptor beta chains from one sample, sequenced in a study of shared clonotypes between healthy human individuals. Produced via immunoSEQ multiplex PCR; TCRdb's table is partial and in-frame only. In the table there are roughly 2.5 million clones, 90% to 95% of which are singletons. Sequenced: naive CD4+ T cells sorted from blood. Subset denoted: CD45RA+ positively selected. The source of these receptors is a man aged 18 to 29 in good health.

In DNA form, the CDR3 reads TGTGCCAGCAGCATTGACCGGGGCACAGATACGCAGTATTTT. Translating gives CASSIDRGTDTQYF. This chain links TRBV7-2 with TRBJ2-3; D gene uncertain. V was trimmed by 5 bases and J by 1 base, leaving 10 bases between them. Germline-derived CDR1 and CDR2 are SGHTA and FQGNSA. CDR3 length: 14 amino acids.

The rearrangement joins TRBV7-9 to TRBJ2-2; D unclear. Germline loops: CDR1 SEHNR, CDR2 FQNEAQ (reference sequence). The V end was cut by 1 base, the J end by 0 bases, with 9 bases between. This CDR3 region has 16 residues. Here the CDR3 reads CASSLVAETNTGELFF. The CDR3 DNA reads TGTGCCAGCAGCTTAGTGGCGGAAACGAACACCGGGGAGCTGTTTTTT.

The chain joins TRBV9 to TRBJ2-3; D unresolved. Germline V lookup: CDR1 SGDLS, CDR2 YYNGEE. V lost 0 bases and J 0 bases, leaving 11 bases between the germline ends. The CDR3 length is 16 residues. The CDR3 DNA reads TGTGCCAGCAGCGTAGAGGGCCGGCCTAGCACAGATACGCAGTATTTT. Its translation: CASSVEGRPSTDTQYF. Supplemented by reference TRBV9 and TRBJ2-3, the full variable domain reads DSGVTQTPKHLITATGQRVTLRCSPRSGDLSVYWYQQSLDQGLQFLIQYYNGEERAKGNILERFSAQQFPDLHSELNLSSLELGDSALYFCASSVEGRPSTDTQYFGPGTRLTVL.

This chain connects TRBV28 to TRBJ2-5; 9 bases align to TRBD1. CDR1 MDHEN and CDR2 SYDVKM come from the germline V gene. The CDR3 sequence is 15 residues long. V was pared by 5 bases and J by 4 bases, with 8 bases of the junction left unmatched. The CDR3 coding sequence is TGTGCCAGCAGTACCACCGGGACAGGGACAGAGACCCAGTACTTC. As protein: CASSTTGTGTETQYF.

The CDR3 sequence is CASSERTFNYNEQFF. As DNA, the CDR3 is TGCGCCAGCAGTGAGAGGACGTTTAACTACAATGAGCAGTTCTTC. The chain is built from TRBV10-2 and TRBJ2-1, with unresolved D. Trimming removed 2 bases from V and 3 bases from J, with 11 bases in between. Germline V gene sequence: CDR1 WSHSY, CDR2 SAAADI. CDR3 length equals 15 residues.

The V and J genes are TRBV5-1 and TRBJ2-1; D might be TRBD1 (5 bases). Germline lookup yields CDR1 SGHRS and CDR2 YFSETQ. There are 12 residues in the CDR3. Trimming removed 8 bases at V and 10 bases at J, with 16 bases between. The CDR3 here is CASADAPGEQFF. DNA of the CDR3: TGCGCCAGTGCGGACGCCCCAGGGGAGCAGTTCTTC.

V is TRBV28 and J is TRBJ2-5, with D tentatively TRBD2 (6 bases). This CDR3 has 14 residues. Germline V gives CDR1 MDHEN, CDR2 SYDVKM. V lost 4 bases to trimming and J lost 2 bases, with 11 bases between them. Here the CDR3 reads CASSSRREQETQYF. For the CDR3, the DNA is TGTGCCAGCAGTTCAAGACGGGAGCAAGAGACCCAGTACTTC.

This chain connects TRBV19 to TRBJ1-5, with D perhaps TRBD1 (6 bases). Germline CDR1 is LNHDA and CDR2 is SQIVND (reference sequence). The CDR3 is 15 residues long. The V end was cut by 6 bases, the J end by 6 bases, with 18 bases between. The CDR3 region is CASRTGGGAGQPQHF. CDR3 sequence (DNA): TGTGCCAGTAGGACTGGGGGGGGCGCGGGTCAGCCCCAGCATTTT. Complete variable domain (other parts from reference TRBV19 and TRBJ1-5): DGGITQSPKYLFRKEGQNVTLSCEQNLNHDAMYWYRQDPGQGLRLIYYSQIVNDFQKGDIAEGYSVSREKKESFPLTVTSAQKNPTAFYLCASRTGGGAGQPQHFGDGTRLSIL.

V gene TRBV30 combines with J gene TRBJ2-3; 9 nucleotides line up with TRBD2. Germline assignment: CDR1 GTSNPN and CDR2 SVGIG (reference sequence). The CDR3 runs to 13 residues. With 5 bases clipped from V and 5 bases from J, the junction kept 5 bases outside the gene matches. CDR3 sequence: CAWAGGRRDTQYF. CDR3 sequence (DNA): TGTGCCTGGGCGGGGGGGCGTAGAGATACGCAGTATTTT.

The DNA of the CDR3 is TGCGCCAGCAGCGAGGAGCCCCTAATCTATGGCTACACCTTC. Translating gives CASSEEPLIYGYTF. The V gene is TRBV4-1, the J gene TRBJ1-2; D remains unclear. The germline CDR1 and CDR2 sequences are MGHRA and YSYEKL. The CDR3 is made up of 14 amino acids. Trimming removed 5 bases from V and 4 bases from J, with 14 bases in between.

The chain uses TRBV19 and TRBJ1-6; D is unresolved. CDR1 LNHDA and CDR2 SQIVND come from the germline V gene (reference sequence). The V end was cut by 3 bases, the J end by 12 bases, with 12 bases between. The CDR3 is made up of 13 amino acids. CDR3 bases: TGTGCCAGTAGTATCACAGCGGAGCAACCCCTCCACTTT. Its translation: CASSITAEQPLHF.

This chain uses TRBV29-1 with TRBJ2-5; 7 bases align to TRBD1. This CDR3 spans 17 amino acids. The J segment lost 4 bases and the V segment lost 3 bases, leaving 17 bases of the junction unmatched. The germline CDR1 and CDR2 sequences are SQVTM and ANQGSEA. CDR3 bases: TGCAGCGTTGATACGACAGGGAAGGCCCCAAAGGGAGAGACCCAGTACTTC. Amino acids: CSVDTTGKAPKGETQYF.

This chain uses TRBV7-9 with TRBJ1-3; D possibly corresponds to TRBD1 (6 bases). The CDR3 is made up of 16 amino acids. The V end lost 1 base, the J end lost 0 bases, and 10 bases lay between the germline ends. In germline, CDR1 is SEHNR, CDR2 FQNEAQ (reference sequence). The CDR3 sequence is CASSLGQASSGNTIYF. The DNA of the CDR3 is TGTGCCAGCAGCTTAGGACAGGCAAGCTCTGGAAACACCATATATTTT.

In DNA, the CDR3 is TGTGCCAGCAGCCGCGCGGGTTCTCCTAACTATGGCTACACCTTC. It specifies CASSRAGSPNYGYTF. The chain has TRBV7-9 and TRBJ1-2; no clear D gene. CDR3 length: 15 residues. CDR1 is SEHNR, CDR2 FQNEAQ, per germline (reference sequence). Trimming cost V 5 bases and J 0 bases, with 13 bases left between them.

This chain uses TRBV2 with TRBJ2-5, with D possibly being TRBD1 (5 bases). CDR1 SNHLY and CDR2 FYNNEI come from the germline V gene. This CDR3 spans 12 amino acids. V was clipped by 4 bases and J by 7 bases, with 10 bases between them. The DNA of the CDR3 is TGTGCCAGCAGTGCTCAGGGTTTGACCCAGTACTTC. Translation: CASSAQGLTQYF. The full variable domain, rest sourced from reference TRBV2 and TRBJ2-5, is EPEVTQTPSHQVTQMGQEVILRCVPISNHLYFYWYRQILGQKVEFLVSFYNNEISEKSEIFDDQFSVERPDGSNFTLKIRSTKLEDSAMYFCASSAQGLTQYFGPGTRLLVL.

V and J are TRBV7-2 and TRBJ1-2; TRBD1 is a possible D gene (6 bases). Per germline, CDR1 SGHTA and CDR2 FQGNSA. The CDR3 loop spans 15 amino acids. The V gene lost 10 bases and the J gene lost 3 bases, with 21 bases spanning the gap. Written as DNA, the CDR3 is TGTGCCACCCCACGGGGGGCGGGGGCCCACTATGGCTACACCTTC. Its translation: CATPRGAGAHYGYTF.

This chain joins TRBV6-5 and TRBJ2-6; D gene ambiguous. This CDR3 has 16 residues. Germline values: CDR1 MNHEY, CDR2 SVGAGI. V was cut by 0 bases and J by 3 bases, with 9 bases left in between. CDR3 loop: CASSYSGNHGANVLTF. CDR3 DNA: TGTGCCAGCAGTTACTCAGGGAACCATGGGGCCAACGTCCTGACTTTC.

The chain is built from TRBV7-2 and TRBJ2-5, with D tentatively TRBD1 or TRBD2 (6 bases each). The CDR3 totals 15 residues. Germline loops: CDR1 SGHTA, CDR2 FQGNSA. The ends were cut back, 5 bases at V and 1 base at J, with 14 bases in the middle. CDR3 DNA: TGTGCCAGCAGCCCGCTCGGGGGCGTCCAAGAGACCCAGTACTTC. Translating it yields CASSPLGGVQETQYF.

CDR3 in amino acids: CASSLQGTGNYEQYF. For the CDR3, the DNA is TGTGCCAGCAGCTTACAGGGGACAGGGAACTACGAGCAGTACTTC. The chain is built from TRBV7-9 and TRBJ2-7; 9 bases are shared with TRBD1. Germline loops: CDR1 SEHNR, CDR2 FQNEAQ (reference sequence). The CDR3 length is 15 residues. Trimming took 2 bases from V and 3 from J; bases not matched to a gene: 5.

CDR3 sequence: CASSSDRKNIQYF. The CDR3 DNA is TGCGCCAGCAGCTCGGACAGAAAAAACATTCAGTACTTC. This sequence joins TRBV5-1 and TRBJ2-4, with a tentative D call TRBD1 (6 bases). CDR1 and CDR2 (germline): SGHRS, YFSETQ. V was cut by 3 bases and J by 4 bases, with 8 bases left in between. The CDR3 is 13 amino acids.

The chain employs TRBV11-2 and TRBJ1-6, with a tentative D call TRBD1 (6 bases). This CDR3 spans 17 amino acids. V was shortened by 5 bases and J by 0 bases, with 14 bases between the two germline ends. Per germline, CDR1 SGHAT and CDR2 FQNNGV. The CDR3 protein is CASSRDSGDSYNSPLHF. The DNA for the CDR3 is TGTGCCAGCAGCCGCGATTCAGGGGACTCCTATAATTCACCCCTCCACTTT.

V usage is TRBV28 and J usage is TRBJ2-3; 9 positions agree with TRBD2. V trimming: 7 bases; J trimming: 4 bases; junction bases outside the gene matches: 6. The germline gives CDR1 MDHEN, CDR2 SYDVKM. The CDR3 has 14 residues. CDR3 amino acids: CASTNPSGADTQYF. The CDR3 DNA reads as TGTGCCAGCACCAACCCTAGCGGGGCAGATACGCAGTATTTT.

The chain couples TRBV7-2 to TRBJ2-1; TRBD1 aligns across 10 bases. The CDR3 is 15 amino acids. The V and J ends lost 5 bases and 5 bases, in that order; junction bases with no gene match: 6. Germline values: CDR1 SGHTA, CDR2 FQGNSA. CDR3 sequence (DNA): TGTGCCAGCAGCGCCGACAGGGGGCCTCACAATGAGCAGTTCTTC. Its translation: CASSADRGPHNEQFF.

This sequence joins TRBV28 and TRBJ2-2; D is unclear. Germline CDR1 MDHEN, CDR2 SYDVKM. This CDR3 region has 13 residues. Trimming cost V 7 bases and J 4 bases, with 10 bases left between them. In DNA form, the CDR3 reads TGTGCCAGCACACTTGTCCTCACCGGGGAGCTGTTTTTT. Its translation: CASTLVLTGELFF.

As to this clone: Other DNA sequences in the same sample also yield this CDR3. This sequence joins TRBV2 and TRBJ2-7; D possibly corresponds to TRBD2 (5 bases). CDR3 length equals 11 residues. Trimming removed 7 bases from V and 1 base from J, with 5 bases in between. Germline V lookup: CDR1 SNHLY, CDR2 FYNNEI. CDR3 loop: CASTGSYEQYF. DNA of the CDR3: TGTGCCAGCACGGGATCCTACGAGCAGTACTTC.